The 2 T cell receptor beta chains below all came from one sample that was sequenced in a study of radiotherapy plus CTLA-4 blockade in lung cancer. Measured with immunoSEQ multiplex PCR; TCRdb has only the in-frame clones, and not every one. Of some 87,000 clones in the sample, over 80% were seen once. The sample consisted of peripheral blood, taken from a patient treated with radiotherapy plus ipilimumab. The origin of the receptors is a human donor with non-small cell lung cancer that progressed on radiotherapy plus ipilimumab.

The chain employs TRBV7-3 and TRBJ2-3; perhaps TRBD1 as D (6 bases). This CDR3 is built from 15 residues. Per germline, CDR1 SGHTA and CDR2 FQGTGA. V was shortened by 4 bases and J by 1 base, with 12 bases between the two germline ends. This CDR3 is CASSSQGLGTDTQYF. The CDR3 coding sequence is TGTGCCAGCAGCTCACAGGGATTGGGCACAGATACGCAGTATTTT.

Only one count was recorded for this clone. This CDR3 is CASSLGPGVTDTQYF. Here the CDR3 DNA reads TGTGCCAGCAGCTTGGGCCCTGGGGTTACAGATACGCAGTATTTT. The chain combines TRBV5-4 with TRBJ2-3; no reliable D call. Trimming took off 0 bases at V and 3 bases at J, with 11 bases between the two ends. CDR1 is SGHNT and CDR2 is YYREEE in the germline V gene (reference sequence). This CDR3 has 15 amino acids.